This T cell receptor beta chain was documented in a study of CD8+ T cells in alopecia areata (dated by TCRdb to 2017 to 2018). In terms of the full investigation: The treated patients took part in an open-label pilot trial in which moderate-to-severe alopecia areata was treated with oral tofacitinib at 5 to 10 mg twice daily. Patients received tofacitinib for 6 to 18 months and were then followed off drug for 6 months to check for delayed response and recurrence. In treated patients, disease severity was measured using the SALT score, which gives the percentage of scalp surface area affected. In both human patients and the C3H/HeJ mouse model, the study applied high-throughput TCRbeta sequencing to look at T cell clonal expansion in alopecia areata. On the human side, TCRbeta sequencing was run on scalp tissue and on sorted CD4+ and CD8+ peripheral blood T cells from healthy controls and from alopecia areata patients with either patchy or totalis/universalis disease. Biopsies were taken from tofacitinib-treated patients at baseline and at 4 and 24 weeks of treatment, and a later scalp biopsy was taken in several of the tofacitinib-treated patients. Scalp clonality was compared among normal scalp (n=4), patchy alopecia areata scalp (n=8), and alopecia totalis/universalis scalp (n=8). The RNA source kit depended on sample type: the PAXgene miRNA kit for fixed scalp, the miRNeasy kit for PBMCs, and the RNeasy kit for mouse skin. immunoSEQ multiplex PCR using 35 Vbeta forward primers and 13 Jbeta reverse primers was used to amplify TCRbeta CDR3 regions. Study-wide conclusions, independent of this receptor: Many expanded lesional clones were found to persist in scalp and blood during tofacitinib treatment, and relapse after treatment cessation may be partly explained by this persistence. Tofacitinib significantly lowered scalp clonality and the number of expanded CD8+ clones among the top 100 scalp clones. Because the treated cohort was small and had just a single nonresponder, larger studies are needed to establish links between baseline CD8+ expansion and response. TCR sequences shared between patients were less clear than in mice, possibly partly because of HLA diversity in the patient population. Lesional scalp, especially in alopecia totalis/universalis, showed higher clonality and more expanded CD8+ clones than normal scalp, suggesting antigenic drive. Scalp TCR repertoire analysis is complicated because resident alphabeta T cells in normal human skin are also sequenced, whereas mouse skin is dominated by gammadelta T cells.

The library was obtained by the immunoSEQ multiplex PCR assay. RNA was extracted from all samples and reverse transcribed into cDNA, which served as template for TCR sequencing. First-strand cDNA was synthesized using SuperScript III with a 2:1 mix of oligo-dT and random hexamers. A synthetic immune receptor repertoire was used to measure amplification bias, and any remaining bias was corrected computationally. On the study's bioinformatics: After raw reads were preprocessed to remove errors, the CDR3 was defined following IMGT conventions as running from the conserved cysteine to phenylalanine. Clonality was computed as 1 minus the Shannon entropy, with the entropy normalized by log2 of the number of productive unique TCRs. CD4 or CD8 identity of scalp clones was inferred by cross-referencing scalp TCRbeta sequences with sorted blood CD4 and CD8 repertoires. TCRdb limited this immuneACCESS table to in-frame rearrangements with V and J called. A share of clones is missing; checked studies link under half to unresolved V genes, and the rest is unexplained. V, J and clone size are taken as reported in that table, and D and trimming were inferred from the DNA itself. The sample records nearly 200,000 clones, 58% of which are singletons. Jointly, the top ten make up 5.5% of the sample.

Details on this clone: It lacks a known antigen. There are no base qualities to consult, and no much larger clone falls within one base.

Taken with the paper, the label for time point translates to: around 22 weeks on oral tofacitinib. Reading the label with the study, this specimen's treatment or condition is: oral pan-JAK inhibitor, 5-10 mg twice daily. Lesional scalp punch biopsies and peripheral blood were collected from alopecia areata patients. PBMCs were separated by density centrifugation and stained for CD3, CD4 and CD8, after which CD4+ and CD8+ T cells were sorted on a FACSAria. Sequences SQVTM (CDR1) and ANQGSEA (CDR2) are obtained from the germline V gene. The CDR3 holds 9 amino acids from the cysteine to the phenylalanine. The retained sequence is limited to the CDR3, 27 bases, with the frame set at the first base.

The sequenced sample was CD4+ T cells sorted from blood, obtained at week 24, from a patient treated with tofacitinib. This TCR derives from a human donor with alopecia areata. The chain is assembled from TRBV29-1 and TRBJ2-7; no D gene is confidently identified. The CDR3 reads as follows: CSKGDEQYF. The DNA reads as follows: TGCAGTAAGGGCGACGAGCAGTACTTC.